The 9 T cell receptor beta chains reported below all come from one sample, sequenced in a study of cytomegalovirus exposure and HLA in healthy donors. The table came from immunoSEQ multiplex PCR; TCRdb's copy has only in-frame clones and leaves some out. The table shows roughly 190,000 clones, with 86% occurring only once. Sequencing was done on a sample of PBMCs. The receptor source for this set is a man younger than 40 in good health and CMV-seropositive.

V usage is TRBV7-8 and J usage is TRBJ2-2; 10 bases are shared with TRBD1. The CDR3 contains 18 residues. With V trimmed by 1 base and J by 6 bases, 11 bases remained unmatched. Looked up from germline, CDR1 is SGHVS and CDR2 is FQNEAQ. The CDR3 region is CASSLGVRDRGISGELFF. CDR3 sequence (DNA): TGTGCCAGCAGCTTAGGCGTGAGGGACAGGGGAATCTCCGGGGAGCTGTTTTTT.

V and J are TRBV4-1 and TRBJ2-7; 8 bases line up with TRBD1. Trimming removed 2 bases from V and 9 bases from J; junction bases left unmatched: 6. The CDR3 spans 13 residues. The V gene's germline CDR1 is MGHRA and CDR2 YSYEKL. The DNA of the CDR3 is TGCGCCAGCAGCCAAACGACAGGGGTTGGGCAGTACTTC. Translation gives CASSQTTGVGQYF.

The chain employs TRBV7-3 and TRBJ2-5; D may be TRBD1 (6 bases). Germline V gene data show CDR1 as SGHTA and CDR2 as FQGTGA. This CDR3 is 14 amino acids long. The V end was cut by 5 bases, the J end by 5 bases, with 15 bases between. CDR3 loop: CASSLAGARETQYF. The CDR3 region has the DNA TGTGCCAGCAGCCTGGCAGGGGCGAGGGAGACCCAGTACTTC.

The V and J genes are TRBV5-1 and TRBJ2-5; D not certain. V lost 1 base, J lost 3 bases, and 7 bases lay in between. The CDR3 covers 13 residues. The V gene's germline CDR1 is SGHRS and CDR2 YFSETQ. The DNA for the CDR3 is TGCGCCAGCAGCTTGTATGTAGAAGAGACCCAGTACTTC. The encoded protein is CASSLYVEETQYF.

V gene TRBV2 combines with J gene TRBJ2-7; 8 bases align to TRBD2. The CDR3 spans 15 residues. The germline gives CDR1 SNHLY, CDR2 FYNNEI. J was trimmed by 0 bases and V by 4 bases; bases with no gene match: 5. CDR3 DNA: TGTGCCAGCAGTGTGGGCGGGAGGTCCTCCTACGAGCAGTACTTC. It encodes CASSVGGRSSYEQYF.

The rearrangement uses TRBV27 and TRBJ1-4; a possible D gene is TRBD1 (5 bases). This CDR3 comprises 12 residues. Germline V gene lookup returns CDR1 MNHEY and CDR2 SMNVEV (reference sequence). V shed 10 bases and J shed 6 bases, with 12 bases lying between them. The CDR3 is CATSGIDEKLFF. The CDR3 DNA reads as TGTGCCACCTCAGGGATTGATGAAAAACTGTTTTTT.

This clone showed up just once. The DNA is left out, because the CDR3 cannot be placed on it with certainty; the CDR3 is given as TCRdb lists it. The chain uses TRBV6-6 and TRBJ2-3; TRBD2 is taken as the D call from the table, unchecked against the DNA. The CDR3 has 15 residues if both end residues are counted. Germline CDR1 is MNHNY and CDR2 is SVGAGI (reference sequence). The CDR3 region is CASSSSGLNTDTQYF.

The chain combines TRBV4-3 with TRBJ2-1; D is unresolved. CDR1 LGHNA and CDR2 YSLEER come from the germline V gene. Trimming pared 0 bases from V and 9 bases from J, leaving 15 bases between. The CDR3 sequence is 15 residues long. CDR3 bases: TGCGCCAGCAGCCAAGATCTGGGCGGCTGGCGTGAGCAGTTCTTC. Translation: CASSQDLGGWREQFF.

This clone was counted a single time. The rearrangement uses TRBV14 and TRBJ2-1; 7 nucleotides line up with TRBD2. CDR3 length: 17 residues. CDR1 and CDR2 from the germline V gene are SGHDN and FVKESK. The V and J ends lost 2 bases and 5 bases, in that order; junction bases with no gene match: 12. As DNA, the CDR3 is TGTGCCAGCAGCCAACCCTCGGCGGGAGTGGCCCACAATGAGCAGTTCTTC. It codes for CASSQPSAGVAHNEQFF. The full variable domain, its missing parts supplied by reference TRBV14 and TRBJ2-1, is EAGVTQFPSHSVIEKGQTVTLRCDPISGHDNLYWYRRVMGKEIKFLLHFVKESKQDESGMPNNRFLAERTGGTYSTLKVQPAELEDSGVYFCASSQPSAGVAHNEQFFGPGTRLTVL.